A selection of T cell receptor beta chains follows, all from one sample in a study of neurological immune-mediated disorders. From the 5' RACE reads, TCRdb called clonotypes with MiXCR, one entry per CDR3 protein. The data hold over 35,000 distinct CDR3 sequences, with roughly 13% observed a single time. What was sequenced was PBMCs. Every receptor here comes from a female donor in good health. CDR3s include the opening cysteine and the closing phenylalanine or tryptophan. A D gene is named only where the DNA matches it firmly. Clone size is stated in some rows and not others, as once, few, many or a class when expanded.

>many|NA|TRBJ2-3|TRBV7-9
CASRYGDSTDTQYF
TGTGCCAGCAGGTACGGGGACAGCACAGATACGCAGTATTTT
>many|NA|TRBJ2-1|TRBV7-2
CASSLDPAGERFF
TGTGCCAGCAGCTTAGACCCTGCCGGGGAGCGGTTCTTC
>many|NA|TRBJ2-5|TRBV5-1
CASSLWQGFQETQYF
TGCGCCAGCAGCCTGTGGCAGGGCTTCCAAGAGACCCAGTACTTC
>many|TRBD2|TRBJ2-7|TRBV12-3/TRBV12-4
CATFPTSGEVYEQYF
TGTGCCACCTTCCCTACTAGCGGGGAGGTCTACGAGCAGTACTTC
>many|NA|TRBJ2-1|TRBV12-3/TRBV12-4
CASSFYGTSRDHEQFF
TGTGCCAGCAGTTTTTACGGGACCAGCCGTGACCATGAGCAGTTCTTC
>NA|NA|TRBJ2-3|TRBV12-3/TRBV12-4
CASRLDSRTDTQYF
TGTGCCAGCAGACTTGACAGCCGCACAGATACGCAGTATTTT
>many|TRBD1|TRBJ1-1|TRBV2
CASSVKGTGEAFF
TGTGCCAGCAGCGTAAAGGGGACAGGAGAAGCTTTCTTT
>NA|NA|TRBJ2-7|TRBV6-6
CASQLGYEQYF
TGTGCCAGCCAGCTGGGCTACGAGCAGTACTTC
>many|TRBD2|TRBJ2-3|TRBV11-3
CASSPGLAGGGDTQYF
TGTGCCAGCAGCCCCGGACTAGCGGGGGGAGGAGATACGCAGTATTTT
>many|TRBD2|TRBJ2-1|TRBV10-2
CASMTSGMGNEQFF
TGCGCCAGCATGACTAGCGGGATGGGCAATGAGCAGTTCTTC
>NA|NA|TRBJ1-4|TRBV30
CAWSRGLVDEKLFF
TGCGCCTGGAGCCGGGGATTGGTTGATGAAAAACTGTTTTTT
>many|NA|TRBJ2-1|TRBV11-2
CASSSQPGPTNEQFF
TGTGCCAGCAGCTCCCAACCCGGCCCGACCAATGAGCAGTTCTTC
>many|NA|TRBJ1-1|TRBV20-1
CSAARDGGMNTEAFF
TGCAGTGCTGCCCGGGACGGCGGAATGAACACTGAAGCTTTCTTT
>many|TRBD2|TRBJ2-1|TRBV6-2/TRBV6-3
CASSRGGTLGEQFF
TGTGCCAGCAGCCGCGGGGGAACCTTAGGAGAGCAGTTCTTC
>many|NA|TRBJ2-7|TRBV6-5
CASREGYEQYF
TGTGCCAGCAGAGAGGGATACGAGCAGTACTTC
>NA|TRBD1|TRBJ2-5|TRBV18
CASSPRGFEETQYF
TGTGCCAGCTCACCCAGGGGGTTCGAAGAGACCCAGTACTTC
>many|TRBD2|TRBJ2-1|TRBV5-1
CASSLSGEVGNEQFF
TGCGCCAGCAGCTTGAGCGGGGAGGTAGGCAATGAGCAGTTCTTC
>few|TRBD1|TRBJ1-6|TRBV18
CASSPFSDVLGTENSPLHF
TGTGCCAGCTCACCATTCTCGGACGTGTTGGGGACAGAAAATTCACCCCTCCACTTT
>many|TRBD2|TRBJ2-7|TRBV20-1
CSAKSGGLSYEQYF
TGCAGTGCTAAAAGCGGGGGGTTGTCCTACGAGCAGTACTTC
>many|TRBD1|TRBJ2-3|TRBV7-9
CASSSGTGANTDTQYF
TGTGCCAGCAGCTCCGGGACAGGGGCGAACACAGATACGCAGTATTTT
>many|NA|TRBJ1-2|TRBV11-2
CASSLGSANYGYTF
TGTGCCAGCAGCTTAGGGTCAGCCAACTATGGCTACACCTTC
>many|TRBD2|TRBJ2-1|TRBV10-3
CAISPGTTHNEQFF
TGTGCCATCAGTCCCGGGACTACTCACAATGAGCAGTTCTTC
>many|NA|TRBJ2-5|TRBV7-9
CASSLEGLGTQYF
TGTGCCAGCAGCTTAGAGGGGCTCGGGACCCAGTACTTC
>many|NA|TRBJ1-2|TRBV21-1
CASPSRSGLYGYTF
TGTGCCAGCCCCTCAAGGTCGGGGTTGTATGGCTACACCTTC
>many|TRBD2|TRBJ2-2|TRBV7-3
CASSLSGGSSGTGELFF
TGTGCCAGCAGCTTATCGGGCGGGAGTTCCGGCACCGGGGAGCTGTTTTTT
>many|NA|TRBJ2-7|TRBV28
CASTSPSGAPPYEQYF
TGTGCCAGCACCTCGCCCTCAGGGGCCCCCCCCTACGAGCAGTACTTC
>many|TRBD1|TRBJ1-1|TRBV15
CATSRRQGNTEAFF
TGTGCCACCAGCAGGCGACAGGGAAACACTGAAGCTTTCTTT
>NA|TRBD2|TRBJ2-1|TRBV11-3
CASSTTSGDYINEQFF
TGTGCCAGCAGCACCACCTCCGGGGACTACATAAATGAGCAGTTCTTC
>medium-sized|NA|TRBJ2-6|TRBV7-9
CASSLSLRDGTSGANVLTF
TGTGCCAGCAGCTTGTCCCTCCGGGACGGAACCTCTGGGGCCAACGTCCTGACTTTC
>many|NA|TRBJ2-3|TRBV14
CASSLDQLADTQYF
TGTGCCAGCAGCCTCGACCAGCTTGCAGATACGCAGTATTTT
>many|NA|TRBJ1-3|TRBV10-2
CASYTRNSGNTIYF
TGCGCCAGTTACACGCGAAACTCTGGAAACACCATATATTTT
>many|NA|TRBJ2-7|TRBV5-1
CASSLILGEQYF
TGCGCCAGCAGCTTGATATTAGGGGAGCAGTACTTC
>many|TRBD2|TRBJ2-3|TRBV27
CASSSVAGDFTDTQYF
TGTGCCAGCAGTTCCGTAGCGGGGGACTTCACAGATACGCAGTATTTT
>many|NA|TRBJ1-1|TRBV5-1
CASSGEALQNTEAFF
TGCGCCAGCAGCGGAGAGGCATTGCAGAACACTGAAGCTTTCTTT
>medium-sized|TRBD1|TRBJ2-1|TRBV5-6
CASSLLGQGGNEQFF
TGTGCCAGCAGCTTACTGGGACAGGGGGGTAATGAGCAGTTCTTC
>many|TRBD2|TRBJ2-3|TRBV5-1
CASSLRLAGSTDTQYF
TGCGCCAGCAGCTTGAGACTAGCGGGGTCCACAGATACGCAGTATTTT
>many|NA|TRBJ2-1|TRBV7-9
CASSLLGEQFF
TGTGCCAGCAGCTTACTCGGTGAGCAGTTCTTC
>many|TRBD2|TRBJ2-3|TRBV20-1
CSARDPTSGTDTQYF
TGCAGTGCTAGAGATCCGACTAGCGGGACAGATACGCAGTATTTT